Listed here are 28 T cell receptor beta chains from one sample, sequenced in a study of PD-L1 blockade in urothelial cancer. Assay: immunoSEQ multiplex PCR; the TCRdb copy retains only in-frame clones and omits some. The table lists tens of thousands of clones, 65% to 85% of them singletons. Sequencing used PBMCs, obtained around atezolizumab (anti-PD-L1) treatment. Every receptor here comes from a man aged 55 to 70 with urothelial cancer.

The V gene is TRBV7-8, the J gene TRBJ1-3; 7 nucleotides line up with TRBD1. J was trimmed by 4 bases and V by 5 bases; bases with no gene match: 8. Germline CDR1 and CDR2: SGHVS and FQNEAQ. The CDR3 runs 15 residues. CDR3 region: CASSTTGIPGNTIYF. DNA for the CDR3: TGTGCCAGCAGCACGACAGGGATTCCCGGAAACACCATATATTTT.

This clone occurred a few times. The rearrangement joins TRBV25-1 to TRBJ2-1, with 7 positions matching TRBD1. Unmatched junction bases numbered 10, after V lost 1 base and J lost 10 bases. The germline CDR1 and CDR2 sequences are MGHDK and SYGVNS. This CDR3 is 15 amino acids long. CDR3 DNA sequence: TGTGCCAGCAGTGAATGGGACAGTCGACGAGGAGAGCAGTTCTTC. This codes for CASSEWDSRRGEQFF.

The DNA for the CDR3 is TGTGCCAGCAGTACCAGGACAGATCATTATGGCTACACCTTC. Amino acids: CASSTRTDHYGYTF. The rearrangement joins TRBV6-5 to TRBJ1-2; possibly TRBD1 for D (6 bases). With 5 bases removed from V and 5 bases from J, the gap between germline ends came to 15 bases. This CDR3 is 14 amino acids long. CDR1 is MNHEY, CDR2 SVGAGI, per germline.

The chain links TRBV5-6 to TRBJ2-1, with D possibly TRBD2 on 7 matching bases. The CDR3 covers 16 residues. The germline V gene encodes CDR1 SGHDT and CDR2 YYEEEE. Trimming took 1 base from V and 12 from J, leaving 23 bases between them. DNA for the CDR3: TGTGCCAGCAGCTTGAAAGGCGGGGGCGTGATCGGAGGGCAGTTCTTC. Its translation: CASSLKGGGVIGGQFF.

This chain joins TRBV7-9 and TRBJ1-2; D ambiguous. The V and J ends lost 2 bases and 6 bases respectively, with 22 bases between them. Germline V gives CDR1 SEHNR, CDR2 FQNEAQ (reference sequence). CDR3 length: 17 amino acids. CDR3 nucleotides: TGTGCCAGCAGCTTATTGGACTCGGGTAGGGAAGAACATGGCTACACCTTC. This gives the protein CASSLLDSGREEHGYTF.

The gene calls are TRBV28 and TRBJ1-5; 8 bases align to TRBD1. The trim removed 5 bases at V and 5 bases at J, leaving 8 bases unmatched. Germline V gene sequence: CDR1 MDHEN, CDR2 SYDVKM. The CDR3 contains 15 residues. Here the CDR3 reads CASSAPGQGDQPQHF. DNA for the CDR3: TGTGCCAGCAGTGCCCCCGGACAGGGAGATCAGCCCCAGCATTTT. The whole variable domain, filled in from reference TRBV28 and TRBJ1-5, reads DVKVTQSSRYLVKRTGEKVFLECVQDMDHENMFWYRQDPGLGLRLIYFSYDVKMKEKGDIPEGYSVSREKKERFSLILESASTNQTSMYLCASSAPGQGDQPQHFGDGTRLSIL.

A few counts support this clone. The rearrangement joins TRBV7-2 to TRBJ1-5; no definite D call. The V gene lost 5 bases and the J gene lost 4 bases, with 9 bases spanning the gap. The CDR3 loop spans 13 amino acids. CDR1 is SGHTA and CDR2 is FQGNSA in the germline V gene. Written as DNA, the CDR3 is TGTGCCAGCAGCCTCCGCAGTAATCAGCCCCAGCATTTT. Translating it yields CASSLRSNQPQHF.

The sample holds a few counts of this clone. The rearrangement joins TRBV9 to TRBJ1-3, with D hard to call. The CDR3 has 14 residues. Trimming stripped 3 bases from V and 0 bases from J, with 7 bases between. Germline CDR1 reads SGDLS; CDR2 reads YYNGEE. The CDR3 sequence: CASSADNSGNTIYF. Written as DNA, the CDR3 is TGTGCCAGCAGCGCAGACAACTCTGGAAACACCATATATTTT.

CDR3 region: CASSTGRMGWRNQPQHF. CDR3 DNA: TGTGCCAGCAGTACCGGGAGAATGGGATGGAGGAATCAGCCCCAGCATTTT. The V and J genes are TRBV7-8 and TRBJ1-5, with unresolved D. V lost 6 bases to trimming and J lost 4 bases, with 22 bases between them. Germline assignment: CDR1 SGHVS and CDR2 FQNEAQ. This CDR3 is 17 amino acids long.

V is TRBV28 and J is TRBJ1-5, with D possibly matching TRBD1 (6 bases). The CDR3 sequence is 16 residues long. V was shortened by 3 bases and J by 0 bases, with 12 bases between the two germline ends. Germline-derived CDR1 and CDR2 are MDHEN and SYDVKM. The CDR3 loop is CASSLGDTSSNQPQHF. CDR3 DNA sequence: TGTGCCAGCAGTTTGGGGGACACCAGTAGCAATCAGCCCCAGCATTTT.

J is TRBJ2-3 and V is TRBV5-6; 11 bases agree with TRBD1. Trimming cost V 4 bases and J 3 bases; bases outside gene matches: 7. Looked up from germline, CDR1 is SGHDT and CDR2 is YYEEEE. The CDR3 has 16 amino acids. CDR3 in amino acids: CASSASWDRGTDTQYF. The CDR3 DNA sequence: TGTGCCAGCAGCGCTTCGTGGGACAGGGGGACAGATACGCAGTATTTT. The complete variable domain, with remaining parts taken from reference TRBV5-6 and TRBJ2-3, reads DAGVTQSPTHLIKTRGQQVTLRCSPKSGHDTVSWYQQALGQGPQFIFQYYEEEERQRGNFPDRFSGHQFPNYSSELNVNALLLGDSALYLCASSASWDRGTDTQYFGPGTRLTVL.

The rearrangement links TRBV6-1 to TRBJ1-6; 7 bases align to TRBD1. After removal of 6 bases from V and 9 bases from J, the junction contained 5 bases not matched to a gene. The CDR3 runs to 13 residues. Germline assignment: CDR1 MNHNS and CDR2 SASEGT. As DNA, the CDR3 is TGTGCCAGCAGCGAGCAGGGGGGTTCACCCCTCCACTTT. It is translated as CASSEQGGSPLHF.

The count of this clone is one. This chain joins TRBV5-1 and TRBJ2-7, with D possibly TRBD1 on 5 matching bases. The ends were cut back, 4 bases at V and 1 base at J, with 12 bases in the middle. Germline V gives CDR1 SGHRS, CDR2 YFSETQ. This CDR3 has 14 amino acids. The CDR3 reads CASSPPQGSYEQYF. The CDR3 region has the DNA TGCGCCAGCAGCCCCCCCCAGGGTTCCTACGAGCAGTACTTC.

The chain combines TRBV7-9 with TRBJ2-7; TRBD2 aligns across 8 bases. V lost 4 bases, J lost 1 base, and 9 bases stayed unmatched. The CDR3 is 16 residues long. Germline CDR1 reads SEHNR; CDR2 reads FQNEAQ (reference sequence). Here the CDR3 reads CASSSWREDGSYEQYF. The CDR3 DNA reads TGTGCCAGCAGCTCCTGGCGGGAGGACGGTTCCTACGAGCAGTACTTC.

This chain joins TRBV5-4 and TRBJ2-1, with 12 nucleotides matching TRBD2. This CDR3 has 15 residues. In germline, CDR1 is SGHNT, CDR2 YYREEE (reference sequence). Unmatched junction bases numbered 3, after V lost 4 bases and J lost 4 bases. CDR3 in DNA: TGTGCCAGCAGCGTGACTAGCGGGGGATACAATGAGCAGTTCTTC. It encodes CASSVTSGGYNEQFF.

This clone was seen only a few times. The chain is built from TRBV7-3 and TRBJ1-1; D perhaps matches TRBD1 (6 bases). The CDR3 consists of 14 residues. The germline V gene encodes CDR1 SGHTA and CDR2 FQGTGA. V shed 5 bases and J shed 2 bases, with 12 bases lying between them. CDR3 nucleotides: TGTGCCAGCAGCCCCGGACAGACAAACACTGAAGCTTTCTTT. Its translation is CASSPGQTNTEAFF. Combining the CDR3 with reference TRBV7-3 and TRBJ1-1 gives the whole variable domain GAGVSQTPSNKVTEKGKYVELRCDPISGHTALYWYRQSLGQGPEFLIYFQGTGAADDSGLPNDRFFAVRPEGSVSTLKIQRTERGDSAVYLCASSPGQTNTEAFFGQGTRLTVV.

The chain combines TRBV2 with TRBJ1-5, with 8 bases matching TRBD1. The CDR3 has 15 amino acids. The germline V gene encodes CDR1 SNHLY and CDR2 FYNNEI. Losses at the gene ends were 6 bases for V and 3 bases for J; bases not matched to a gene: 7. This CDR3 is CASRREDRANQPQHF. The CDR3 DNA reads TGTGCCAGCAGACGAGAGGACAGGGCCAATCAGCCCCAGCATTTT.

J is TRBJ1-1 and V is TRBV15; D is unclear. Trimming left V 6 bases short and J 3 bases short, with 11 bases between. There are 13 residues in the CDR3. Germline V CDR1 and CDR2: LNHNV, YYDKDF (reference sequence). CDR3 sequence (DNA): TGTGCCACCAGGGCGGCCGGGGACACTGAAGCTTTCTTT. Protein: CATRAAGDTEAFF. The complete variable domain, with remaining parts taken from reference TRBV15 and TRBJ1-1, reads DAMVIQNPRYQVTQFGKPVTLSCSQTLNHNVMYWYQQKSSQAPKLLFHYYDKDFNNEADTPDNFQSRRPNTSFCFLDIRSPGLGDTAMYLCATRAAGDTEAFFGQGTRLTVV.

This clone appeared a few times. Written as DNA, the CDR3 is TGCGCCAGCAGCCGAGGGGGAATAGTGCTATCTGGAAACACCATATATTTT. It specifies CASSRGGIVLSGNTIYF. The chain has TRBV4-1 and TRBJ1-3; D might be TRBD1 (6 bases). Trimming shortened V by 4 bases and J by 1 base, and 17 bases separated the two germline ends. Per germline, CDR1 MGHRA and CDR2 YSYEKL. The CDR3 totals 17 residues.

The rearrangement uses TRBV7-2 and TRBJ2-1; D is unclear. Germline V gene data show CDR1 as SGHTA and CDR2 as FQGNSA. The V end was cut by 7 bases, the J end by 0 bases, with 19 bases between. The CDR3 loop spans 17 amino acids. Here the CDR3 reads CASTLFPPLSSYNEQFF. In DNA form, the CDR3 reads TGTGCCAGCACCCTGTTCCCACCCCTGAGCTCCTACAATGAGCAGTTCTTC.

This chain connects TRBV5-6 to TRBJ1-6, with D perhaps matching TRBD1 (5 bases). Trimming stripped 4 bases from V and 6 bases from J, with 14 bases between. Germline CDR1 SGHDT, CDR2 YYEEEE. The CDR3 sequence is 15 residues long. The CDR3 reads CASSHPRQSNSPLHF. The DNA for the CDR3 is TGTGCCAGCAGCCACCCACGACAGAGTAATTCACCCCTCCACTTT.

The rearrangement links TRBV2 to TRBJ2-1, with no clear D. The CDR3 is 14 amino acids. In germline, CDR1 is SNHLY, CDR2 FYNNEI. V lost 7 bases and J lost 0, with 10 bases in between. The CDR3 region has the DNA TGTGCCAGCAATCCAGGTACCTCCTACAATGAGCAGTTCTTC. Its protein product is CASNPGTSYNEQFF.

CDR3 region: CASSEYGGAYEQYF. The CDR3 coding sequence is TGTGCCAGCAGTGAATACGGGGGGGCCTACGAGCAGTACTTC. The V call is TRBV6-1, the J call TRBJ2-7; TRBD2 agrees at 8 bases. The ends lost 2 bases at V and 2 bases at J; junction bases unmatched: 2. CDR3 length equals 14 residues. CDR1 is MNHNS, CDR2 SASEGT, per germline.

The rearrangement links TRBV19 to TRBJ1-4; TRBD1 is a possible D gene (6 bases). Trimming cost V 4 bases and J 5 bases, with 14 bases left between them. Germline CDR1 is LNHDA and CDR2 is SQIVND (reference sequence). The CDR3 has 15 amino acids. CDR3 sequence: CASSKPRGGNEKLFF. DNA of the CDR3: TGTGCCAGTAGTAAACCCAGGGGCGGCAATGAAAAACTGTTTTTT.

This clone was picked up a small number of times. The genes are TRBV9 and TRBJ2-5; a possible D gene is TRBD2 (6 bases). CDR1 is SGDLS, CDR2 YYNGEE, per germline. The CDR3 runs 15 residues. The germline V and J ends were trimmed by 0 bases and 5 bases, with 14 bases remaining between them. The CDR3: CASSVAWGVVETQYF. The CDR3, as DNA: TGTGCCAGCAGCGTAGCTTGGGGGGTAGTGGAGACCCAGTACTTC.

The chain employs TRBV18 and TRBJ2-7; TRBD1 agrees at 7 bases. V lost 1 base, J lost 6 bases, and 3 bases stayed unmatched. This CDR3 contains 13 residues. Germline V gives CDR1 KGHSH, CDR2 LQKENI. The CDR3 is CASSPHYRGEQYF. Here the CDR3 DNA reads TGTGCCAGCTCACCACATTACAGGGGCGAGCAGTACTTC.

V is TRBV6-5 and J is TRBJ2-3; the match to TRBD1 covers 9 bases. The CDR3 is made up of 15 amino acids. Looked up from germline, CDR1 is MNHEY and CDR2 is SVGAGI. V shed 6 bases and J 3 bases; nucleotides not matched to a gene: 7. The CDR3 DNA reads as TGTGCCAGCAGAAGGTTGGACAGGGGTACAGATACGCAGTATTTT. Its protein product is CASRRLDRGTDTQYF.

In nucleotides, the CDR3 is TGTGCCAGCAGCCCCCAAGGTTTGACAGGGCGAAACACCATATATTTT. Its translation is CASSPQGLTGRNTIYF. The chain carries TRBV9 and TRBJ1-3, with 7 bases identical to TRBD1. The CDR3 covers 16 residues. Per germline, CDR1 SGDLS and CDR2 YYNGEE. V dropped 4 bases and J dropped 5; count of bases not matched to a gene: 12.